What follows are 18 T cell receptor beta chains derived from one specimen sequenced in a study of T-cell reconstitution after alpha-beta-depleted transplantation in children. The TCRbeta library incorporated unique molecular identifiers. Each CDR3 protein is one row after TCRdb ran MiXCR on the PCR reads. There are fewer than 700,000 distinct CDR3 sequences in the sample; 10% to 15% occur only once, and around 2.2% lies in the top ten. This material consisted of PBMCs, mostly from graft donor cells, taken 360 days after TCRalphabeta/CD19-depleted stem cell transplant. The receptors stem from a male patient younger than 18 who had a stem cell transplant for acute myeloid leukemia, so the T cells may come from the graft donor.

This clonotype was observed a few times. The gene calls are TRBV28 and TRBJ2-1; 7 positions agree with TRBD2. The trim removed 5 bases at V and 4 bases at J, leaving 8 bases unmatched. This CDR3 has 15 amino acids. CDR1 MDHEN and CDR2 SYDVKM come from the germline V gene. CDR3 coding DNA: TGTGCCAGCAGTGCTTACGGGAGGAGGTACAATGAGCAGTTCTTC. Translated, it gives CASSAYGRRYNEQFF.

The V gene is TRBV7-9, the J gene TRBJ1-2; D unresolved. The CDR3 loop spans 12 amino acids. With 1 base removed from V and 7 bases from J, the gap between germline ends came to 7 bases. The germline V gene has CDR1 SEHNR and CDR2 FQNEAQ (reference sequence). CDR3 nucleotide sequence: TGTGCCAGCAGCTTAGTCCAAAGTGGCTACACCTTC. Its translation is CASSLVQSGYTF.

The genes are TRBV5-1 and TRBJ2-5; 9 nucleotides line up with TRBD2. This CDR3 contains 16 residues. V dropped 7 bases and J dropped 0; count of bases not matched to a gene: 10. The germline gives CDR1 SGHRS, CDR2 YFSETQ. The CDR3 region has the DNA TGCGCCAGCTCCGAGCGGGGGGTACGGTACCAAGAGACCCAGTACTTC. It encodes CASSERGVRYQETQYF.

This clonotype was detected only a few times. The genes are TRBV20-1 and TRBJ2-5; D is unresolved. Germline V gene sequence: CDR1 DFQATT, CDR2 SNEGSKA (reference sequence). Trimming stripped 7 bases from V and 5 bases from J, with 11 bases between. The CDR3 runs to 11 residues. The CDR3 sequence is CSVRSPETQYF. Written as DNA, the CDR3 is TGCAGTGTCCGGAGTCCGGAGACCCAGTACTTC.

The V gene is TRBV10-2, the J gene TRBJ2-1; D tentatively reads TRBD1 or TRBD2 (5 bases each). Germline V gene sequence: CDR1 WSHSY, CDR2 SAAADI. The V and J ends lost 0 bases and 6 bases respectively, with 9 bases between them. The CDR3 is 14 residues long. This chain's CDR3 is CASSESGGVNEQFF. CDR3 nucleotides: TGCGCCAGCAGTGAGTCTGGGGGAGTCAATGAGCAGTTCTTC.

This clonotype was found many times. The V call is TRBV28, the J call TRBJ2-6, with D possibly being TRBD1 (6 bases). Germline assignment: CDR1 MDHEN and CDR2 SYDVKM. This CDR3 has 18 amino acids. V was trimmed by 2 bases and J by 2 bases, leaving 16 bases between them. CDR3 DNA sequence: TGTGCCAGCAGTTTAGTCGACAGGCTTGGTCCTGGGGCCAACGTCCTGACTTTC. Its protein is CASSLVDRLGPGANVLTF.

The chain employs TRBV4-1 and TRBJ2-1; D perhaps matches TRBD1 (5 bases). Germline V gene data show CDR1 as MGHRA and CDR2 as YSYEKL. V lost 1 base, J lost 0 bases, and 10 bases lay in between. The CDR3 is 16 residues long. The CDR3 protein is CASSQGQRSSYNEQFF. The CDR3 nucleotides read TGCGCCAGCAGCCAAGGACAGCGAAGCTCCTACAATGAGCAGTTCTTC.

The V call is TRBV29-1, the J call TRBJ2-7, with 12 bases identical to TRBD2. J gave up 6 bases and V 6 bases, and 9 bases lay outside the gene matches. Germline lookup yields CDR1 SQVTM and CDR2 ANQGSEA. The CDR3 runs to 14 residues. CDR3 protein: CSVTSGRVSFEQYF. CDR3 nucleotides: TGCAGCGTGACTAGCGGGAGAGTCTCGTTCGAGCAGTACTTC.

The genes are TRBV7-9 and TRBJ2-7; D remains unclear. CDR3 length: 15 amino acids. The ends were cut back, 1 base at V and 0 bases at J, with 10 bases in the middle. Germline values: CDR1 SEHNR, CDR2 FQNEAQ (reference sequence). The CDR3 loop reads CASSLDGLSSYEQYF. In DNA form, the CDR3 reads TGTGCCAGCAGCTTAGACGGGCTTAGCTCCTACGAGCAGTACTTC.

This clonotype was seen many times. DNA for the CDR3: TGTGCCAGCAGCGTCACTAGCGGGAAGTACGAGCAGTACTTC. It encodes CASSVTSGKYEQYF. The J gene is TRBJ2-7, the V gene TRBV9; 10 nucleotides match TRBD2. V lost 2 bases, J lost 4 bases, and 3 bases stayed unmatched. Germline values: CDR1 SGDLS, CDR2 YYNGEE. There are 14 residues in the CDR3.

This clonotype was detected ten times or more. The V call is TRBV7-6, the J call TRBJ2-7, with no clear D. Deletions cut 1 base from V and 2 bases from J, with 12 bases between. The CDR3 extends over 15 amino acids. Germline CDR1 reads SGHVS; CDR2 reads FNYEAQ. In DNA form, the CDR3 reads TGTGCCAGCAGCTTAGTTTCACTTGACACCTACGAGCAGTACTTC. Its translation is CASSLVSLDTYEQYF.

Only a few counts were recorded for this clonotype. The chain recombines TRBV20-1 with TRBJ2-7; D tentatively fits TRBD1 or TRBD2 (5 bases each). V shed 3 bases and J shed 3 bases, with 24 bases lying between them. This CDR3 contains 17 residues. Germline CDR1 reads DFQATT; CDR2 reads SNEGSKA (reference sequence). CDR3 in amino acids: CSASPPGIRDPYYEQYF. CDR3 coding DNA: TGCAGTGCTAGTCCCCCGGGGATCCGGGACCCCTACTACGAGCAGTACTTC.

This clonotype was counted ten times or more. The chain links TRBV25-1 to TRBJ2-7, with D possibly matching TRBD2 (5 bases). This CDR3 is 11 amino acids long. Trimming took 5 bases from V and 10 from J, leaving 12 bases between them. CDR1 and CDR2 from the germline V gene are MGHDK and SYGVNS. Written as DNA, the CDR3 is TGTGCCAGCAGTTCTGCGGGTCTCCAGTACTTC. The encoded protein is CASSSAGLQYF.

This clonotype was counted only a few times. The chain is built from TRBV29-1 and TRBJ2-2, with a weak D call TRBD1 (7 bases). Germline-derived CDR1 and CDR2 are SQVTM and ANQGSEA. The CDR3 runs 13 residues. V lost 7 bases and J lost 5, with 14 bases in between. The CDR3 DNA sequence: TGCAGCGCCCAGGGGGGCAGGACCGGGGAGCTGTTTTTT. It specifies CSAQGGRTGELFF.

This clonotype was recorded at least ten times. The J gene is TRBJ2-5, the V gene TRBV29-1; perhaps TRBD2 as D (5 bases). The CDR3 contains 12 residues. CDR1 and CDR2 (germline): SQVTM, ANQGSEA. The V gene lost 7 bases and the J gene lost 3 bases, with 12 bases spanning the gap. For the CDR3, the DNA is TGCAGCGCTCGGAGGACGAAAGAGACCCAGTACTTC. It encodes CSARRTKETQYF.

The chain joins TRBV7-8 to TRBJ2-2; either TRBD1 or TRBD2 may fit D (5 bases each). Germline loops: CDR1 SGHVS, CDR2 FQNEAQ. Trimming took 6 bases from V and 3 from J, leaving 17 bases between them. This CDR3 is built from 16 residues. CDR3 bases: TGTGCCAGCAGTTCGGATCTGGGGGATGACACCGGGGAGCTGTTTTTT. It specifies CASSSDLGDDTGELFF.

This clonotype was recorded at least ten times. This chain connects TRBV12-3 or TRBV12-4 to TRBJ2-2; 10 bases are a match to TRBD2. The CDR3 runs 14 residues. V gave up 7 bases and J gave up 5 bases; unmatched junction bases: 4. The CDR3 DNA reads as TGTGCCAGCACCAGAGCGGGAGGGACCGGGGAGCTGTTTTTT. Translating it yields CASTRAGGTGELFF.

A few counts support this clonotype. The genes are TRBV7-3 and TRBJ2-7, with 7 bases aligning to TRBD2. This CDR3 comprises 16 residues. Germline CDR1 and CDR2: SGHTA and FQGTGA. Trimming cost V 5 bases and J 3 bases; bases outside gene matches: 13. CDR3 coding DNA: TGTGCCAGCAGCCCACACACTAGCGCCCCTCTCTACGAGCAGTACTTC. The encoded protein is CASSPHTSAPLYEQYF.